These 27 T cell receptor beta chains were all obtained from the same sample, sequenced in a study of blood T cell repertoires in COVID-19. This table comes from immunoSEQ multiplex PCR, and its TCRdb copy is limited to in-frame clones, with some not included. Among under 300,000 clones listed, 85% to 90% were seen once. The sequenced material came from peripheral blood. These receptors were obtained from a woman between 70 and 85 years old with active or convalescent COVID-19.

This chain joins TRBV5-5 and TRBJ2-6; TRBD2 aligns across 13 bases. V dropped 2 bases and J dropped 0; count of bases not matched to a gene: 5. Germline CDR1 is SGHKS and CDR2 is YYEKEE (reference sequence). The CDR3 length is 19 residues. The CDR3 loop reads CASSFRTSGGLSGANVLTF. The CDR3 DNA is TGTGCCAGCAGCTTTAGGACTAGCGGGGGCCTCTCTGGGGCCAACGTCCTGACTTTC.

V gene TRBV10-1 combines with J gene TRBJ1-1, with D possibly matching TRBD1 (6 bases). The CDR3 is 14 amino acids. The ends were cut back, 5 bases at V and 4 bases at J, with 14 bases in the middle. The germline CDR1 and CDR2 sequences are WNHNN and SYGVQD (reference sequence). The CDR3 loop is CASSQLQGSTEAFF. DNA for the CDR3: TGCGCCAGCAGTCAGCTACAGGGATCCACTGAAGCTTTCTTT.

DNA for the CDR3: TGCGGCCCGGCAGACATGAACACTGAAGCTTTCTTT. Residues: CGPADMNTEAFF. The gene calls are TRBV10-1 and TRBJ1-1; D remains ambiguous. Germline V gene lookup returns CDR1 WNHNN and CDR2 SYGVQD (reference sequence). The CDR3 extends over 12 amino acids.

V usage is TRBV6-1 and J usage is TRBJ1-2, with D possibly matching TRBD1 (6 bases). This CDR3 is 14 amino acids long. Deletions cut 6 bases from V and 0 bases from J, with 11 bases between. Looked up from germline, CDR1 is MNHNS and CDR2 is SASEGT. The CDR3 sequence: CASRRTDTNYGYTF. CDR3 sequence (DNA): TGTGCCAGCAGAAGGACAGACACTAACTATGGCTACACCTTC.

In its sample, this clone was seen once. This chain connects TRBV16 to TRBJ1-6; no firm D call. The CDR3 is 16 residues long. V dropped 0 bases and J dropped 7 bases, with 13 bases sitting between them. CDR1 is KGHSY, CDR2 FQNENV, per germline. CDR3 nucleotide sequence: TGTGCCAGCAGCCAATCGAGCATGAGGGAGAATTCACCCCTCCACTTT. It is translated as CASSQSSMRENSPLHF.

This clone was observed at least ten times. V is TRBV7-2 and J is TRBJ1-5, with TRBD1 matching 7 bases. Trimming took 5 bases from V and 2 from J; bases not matched to a gene: 3. The CDR3 has 14 residues. The V gene's germline CDR1 is SGHTA and CDR2 FQGNSA. The CDR3 DNA is TGTGCCAGCAGCCCCACAGGGGGCAATCAGCCCCAGCATTTT. Translating gives CASSPTGGNQPQHF. Full variable domain (rest looked up from reference TRBV7-2 and TRBJ1-5): GAGVSQSPSNKVTEKGKDVELRCDPISGHTALYWYRQSLGQGLEFLIYFQGNSAPDKSGLPSDRFSAERTGGSVSTLTIQRTQQEDSAVYLCASSPTGGNQPQHFGDGTRLSIL.

The chain's CDR3 is CASRLSGGDEQYF. CDR3 nucleotides: TGTGCCAGCCGTCTTTCGGGGGGCGATGAGCAGTACTTC. This sequence joins TRBV27 and TRBJ2-7; D perhaps matches TRBD2 (7 bases). The CDR3 is made up of 13 amino acids. Germline values: CDR1 MNHEY, CDR2 SMNVEV (reference sequence). V was shortened by 8 bases and J by 7 bases, with 18 bases between the two germline ends.

The genes are TRBV27 and TRBJ2-2; 7 bases are shared with TRBD1. Per the germline V gene, CDR1 is MNHEY and CDR2 is SMNVEV (reference sequence). Germline trimming cut 6 bases from V and 2 bases from J; bases unmatched to any gene: 6. The CDR3 is 15 residues long. In DNA, the CDR3 is TGTGCCAGCAGGGTGACAGGGATCAACACCGGGGAGCTGTTTTTT. It encodes CASRVTGINTGELFF.

The V call is TRBV7-3, the J call TRBJ2-5; TRBD2 matches 8 bases. CDR3 length: 18 residues. Germline V CDR1 and CDR2: SGHTA, FQGTGA. J lost 9 bases, V lost 1 base, and 19 bases had no gene match. DNA of the CDR3: TGTGCCAGCAGCTTAAGGGGCGGGGCTAGCGGGTCTTACGGAGCCCAGTACTTC. Amino acids: CASSLRGGASGSYGAQYF.

This chain joins TRBV15 and TRBJ2-7; possible D gene TRBD1, 6 bases. This CDR3 comprises 15 residues. Trimming removed 3 bases at V and 5 bases at J, with 17 bases between. Per the germline V gene, CDR1 is LNHNV and CDR2 is YYDKDF (reference sequence). The DNA of the CDR3 is TGTGCCACCAGCAGTCGGGACACCACTACTCACGAGCAGTACTTC. Protein product: CATSSRDTTTHEQYF.

This chain joins TRBV13 and TRBJ1-2, with 7 nucleotides matching TRBD1. There are 16 residues in the CDR3. Germline assignment: CDR1 PRHDT and CDR2 FYEKMQ (reference sequence). The V gene end was trimmed by 3 bases and the J gene end by 12 bases; junction bases not matched to a gene: 19. The CDR3 bases are TGTGCCAGCAGCTTTCGCCGCTCCCCTTCTGACAGGGTCCACACCTTC. Encoded protein: CASSFRRSPSDRVHTF.

The sample holds one count of this clone. Other DNA sequences from this sample encode an identical CDR3 as well. V is TRBV12-3 or TRBV12-4 and J is TRBJ1-4; D uncertain. The CDR3 has 12 amino acids. Deletions cut 3 bases from V and 8 bases from J, with 7 bases between. DNA for the CDR3: TGTGCCAGCAGTTTTGTGAGGGAAAAACTGTTTTTT. Translated, it gives CASSFVREKLFF.

The V and J genes are TRBV6-2 or TRBV6-3 and TRBJ2-7; TRBD1 is a possible D gene (5 bases). V was clipped by 6 bases and J by 6 bases, with 12 bases between them. The CDR3 spans 12 residues. The germline gives CDR1 MNHEY, CDR2 SVGEGT. CDR3 sequence (DNA): TGTGCCAGCAGCTCCGACAGTTTCGAGCAGTACTTC. It is translated as CASSSDSFEQYF.

The chain links TRBV24-1 to TRBJ1-2; possibly TRBD1 for D (6 bases). This CDR3 is built from 13 residues. Germline loops: CDR1 KGHDR, CDR2 SFDVKD. Trimming cost V 7 bases and J 8 bases, with 16 bases left between them. The CDR3 DNA is TGTGCCACCAGGAGGGGGGGAGGCGACGGCTACACCTTC. Protein sequence: CATRRGGGDGYTF.

The gene calls are TRBV2 and TRBJ1-1; 7 bases are shared with TRBD1. This CDR3 has 14 residues. CDR1 is SNHLY and CDR2 is FYNNEI in the germline V gene. V lost 4 bases to trimming and J lost 4 bases; unmatched junction nucleotides: 6. CDR3 protein: CASSAQGSGTEAFF. Here the CDR3 DNA reads TGTGCCAGCAGTGCACAGGGGTCGGGCACTGAAGCTTTCTTT.

The genes are TRBV6-5 and TRBJ2-3, with D perhaps TRBD2 (6 bases). The length of the CDR3 is 13 residues. Germline-derived CDR1 and CDR2 are MNHEY and SVGAGI. V lost 8 bases and J 6 bases, leaving 15 bases between the germline ends. As DNA, the CDR3 is TGTGCCAGCTGGCGGGGTAGGTTCGATACGCAGTATTTT. It yields the protein CASWRGRFDTQYF.

V is TRBV5-6 and J is TRBJ2-3; TRBD1 matches 8 bases. Trimming took 3 bases from V and 1 from J; bases not matched to a gene: 1. Germline values: CDR1 SGHDT, CDR2 YYEEEE. There are 14 residues in the CDR3. This CDR3 is CASSWGQGTDTQYF. The CDR3 bases are TGTGCCAGCAGCTGGGGACAGGGCACAGATACGCAGTATTTT.

This clone was picked up a small number of times. The CDR3 loop is CASSPGEDREAFF. In DNA, the CDR3 is TGTGCCAGCTCACCGGGTGAAGACAGAGAAGCTTTCTTT. This chain uses TRBV18 with TRBJ1-1; possible D gene TRBD1, 5 bases. Per the germline V gene, CDR1 is KGHSH and CDR2 is LQKENI. The CDR3 consists of 13 residues. V lost 3 bases to trimming and J lost 8 bases, with 13 bases between them.

As DNA, the CDR3 is TGTGCCAGCAGCTTAGGGGACTTCTATAGCAATCAGCCCCAGCATTTT. Protein sequence: CASSLGDFYSNQPQHF. The gene calls are TRBV7-8 and TRBJ1-5; possible D gene TRBD1, 5 bases. The germline V and J ends were trimmed by 1 base and 0 bases, with 10 bases remaining between them. In germline, CDR1 is SGHVS, CDR2 FQNEAQ. This CDR3 has 16 residues.

This sequence joins TRBV7-3 and TRBJ2-3; D gene uncertain. Per the germline V gene, CDR1 is SGHTA and CDR2 is FQGTGA. The CDR3 contains 15 residues. Trimming cost V 5 bases and J 4 bases, with 16 bases left between them. CDR3 DNA: TGTGCCAGCAGCGGTACTCTAGGTTGGGCAGATACGCAGTATTTT. This translates into CASSGTLGWADTQYF.

The V and J genes are TRBV14 and TRBJ2-1, with D maybe TRBD2 (5 bases). Looked up from germline, CDR1 is SGHDN and CDR2 is FVKESK. V was clipped by 8 bases and J by 9 bases, with 11 bases between them. This CDR3 is built from 11 residues. In DNA, the CDR3 is TGTGCCAGCTTGACCGCGGGTGAGCAGTTCTTC. This encodes CASLTAGEQFF.

The chain has TRBV27 and TRBJ1-4; D call uncertain. The CDR3 runs 16 residues. Germline values: CDR1 MNHEY, CDR2 SMNVEV (reference sequence). V was cut by 5 bases and J by 0 bases, with 13 bases left in between. CDR3 sequence: CASSHLGPATNEKLFF. CDR3 nucleotide sequence: TGTGCCAGCAGTCATCTTGGCCCCGCAACTAATGAAAAACTGTTTTTT.

V and J are TRBV5-1 and TRBJ2-1, with 8 positions matching TRBD2. CDR1 is SGHRS, CDR2 YFSETQ, per germline. CDR3 length: 16 amino acids. Germline trimming cut 4 bases from V and 8 bases from J; bases unmatched to any gene: 14. The CDR3 nucleotides read TGCGCCAGCAGCACCAGCGGGGGCGGCGGAAGAGATGAGCAGTTCTTC. The encoded protein is CASSTSGGGGRDEQFF.

The rearrangement joins TRBV7-3 to TRBJ2-2; TRBD1 matches 7 bases. V lost 0 bases, J lost 7 bases, and 14 bases stayed unmatched. The CDR3 consists of 18 residues. The V gene's germline CDR1 is SGHTA and CDR2 FQGTGA. The CDR3 spells CASSLTGTGSDRNGELFF. In DNA form, the CDR3 reads TGTGCCAGCAGCTTAACAGGCACGGGGTCGGACAGGAACGGGGAGCTGTTTTTT.

The V call is TRBV11-2, the J call TRBJ2-7, with TRBD2 matching 13 bases. The germline CDR1 and CDR2 sequences are SGHAT and FQNNGV. This CDR3 is built from 17 residues. V was pared by 3 bases and J by 2 bases, with 7 bases of the junction left unmatched. The CDR3 DNA is TGTGCCAGCAGCTTGACGTCTACTAGCGGGGGGGCCTACGAGCAGTACTTC. It encodes CASSLTSTSGGAYEQYF.

The rearrangement links TRBV12-5 to TRBJ1-2, with 9 nucleotides matching TRBD1. The CDR3 is made up of 14 amino acids. J lost 6 bases, V lost 7 bases, and 9 bases had no gene match. The germline CDR1 and CDR2 sequences are LGHNT and FRNRAP. The CDR3 DNA reads TGTGCTAGTGCCCCGGGACAGGGATATGATGGCTACACCTTC. Translated, it gives CASAPGQGYDGYTF.

V usage is TRBV19 and J usage is TRBJ2-5; a weak D match, TRBD2 (5 bases). V lost 5 bases and J lost 5, with 15 bases in between. This CDR3 has 14 amino acids. Germline CDR1 is LNHDA and CDR2 is SQIVND (reference sequence). Here the CDR3 DNA reads TGTGCCAGTAGTTCTGCGGGTATATGGGAGACCCAGTACTTC. Encoded protein: CASSSAGIWETQYF.